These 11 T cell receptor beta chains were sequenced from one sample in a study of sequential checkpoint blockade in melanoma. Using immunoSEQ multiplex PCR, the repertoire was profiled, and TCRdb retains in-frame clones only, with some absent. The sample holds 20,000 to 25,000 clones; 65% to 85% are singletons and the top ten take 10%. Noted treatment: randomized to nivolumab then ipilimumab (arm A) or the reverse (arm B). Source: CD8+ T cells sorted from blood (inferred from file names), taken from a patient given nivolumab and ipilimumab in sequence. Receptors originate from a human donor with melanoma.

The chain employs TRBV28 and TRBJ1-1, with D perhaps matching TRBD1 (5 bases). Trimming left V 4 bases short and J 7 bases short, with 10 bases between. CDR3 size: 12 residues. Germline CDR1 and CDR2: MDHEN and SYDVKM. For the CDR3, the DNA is TGTGCCAGCAGTTACCCGGGACTTGAAGCTTTCTTT. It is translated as CASSYPGLEAFF.

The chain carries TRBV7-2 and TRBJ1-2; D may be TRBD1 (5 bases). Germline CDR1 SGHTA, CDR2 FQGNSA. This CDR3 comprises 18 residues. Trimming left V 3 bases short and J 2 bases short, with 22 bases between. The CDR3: CASSFAGTRRLFNYGYTF. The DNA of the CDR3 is TGTGCCAGCAGCTTCGCCGGGACTCGGAGACTCTTCAACTATGGCTACACCTTC.

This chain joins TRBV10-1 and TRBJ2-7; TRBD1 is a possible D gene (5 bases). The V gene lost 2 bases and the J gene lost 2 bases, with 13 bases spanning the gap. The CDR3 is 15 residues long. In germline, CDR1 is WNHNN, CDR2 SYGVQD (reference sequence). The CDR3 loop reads CASSETGANPYEQYF. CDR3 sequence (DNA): TGCGCCAGCAGTGAGACAGGCGCGAATCCCTACGAGCAGTACTTC.

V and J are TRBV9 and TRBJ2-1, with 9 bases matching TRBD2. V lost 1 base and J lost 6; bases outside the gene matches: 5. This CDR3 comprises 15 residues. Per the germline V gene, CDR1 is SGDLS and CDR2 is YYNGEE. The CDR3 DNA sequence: TGTGCCAGCAGCGTAAATTCGGGACTAGCCAATGAGCAGTTCTTC. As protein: CASSVNSGLANEQFF.

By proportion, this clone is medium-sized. Here the CDR3 DNA reads TGTGCCTGGACTAAACCCGAGTGGAGCTCCTACAATGAGCAGTTCTTC. Translated: CAWTKPEWSSYNEQFF. The J gene is TRBJ2-1, the V gene TRBV30, with D hard to call. This CDR3 is built from 16 residues. Trimming cost V 4 bases and J 0 bases, with 16 bases left between them. The V gene's germline CDR1 is GTSNPN and CDR2 SVGIG (reference sequence).

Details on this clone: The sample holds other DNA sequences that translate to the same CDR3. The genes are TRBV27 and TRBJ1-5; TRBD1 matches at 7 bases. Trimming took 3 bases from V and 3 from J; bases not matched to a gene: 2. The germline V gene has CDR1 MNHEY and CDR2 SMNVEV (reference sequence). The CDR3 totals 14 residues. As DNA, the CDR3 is TGTGCCAGCAGTTTGGACAGGTACAATCAGCCCCAGCATTTT. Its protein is CASSLDRYNQPQHF.

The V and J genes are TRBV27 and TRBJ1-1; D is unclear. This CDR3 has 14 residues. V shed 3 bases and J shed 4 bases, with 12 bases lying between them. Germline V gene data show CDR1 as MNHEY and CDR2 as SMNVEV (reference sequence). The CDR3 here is CASSLESTGTEAFF. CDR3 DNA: TGTGCCAGCAGTTTGGAGTCGACGGGCACTGAAGCTTTCTTT.

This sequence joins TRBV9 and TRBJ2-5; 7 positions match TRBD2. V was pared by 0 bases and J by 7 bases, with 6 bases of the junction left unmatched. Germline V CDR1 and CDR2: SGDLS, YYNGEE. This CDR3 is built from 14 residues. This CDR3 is CASSVEALAWTQYF. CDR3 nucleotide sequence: TGTGCCAGCAGCGTAGAGGCACTAGCGTGGACCCAGTACTTC. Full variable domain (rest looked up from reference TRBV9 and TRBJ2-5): DSGVTQTPKHLITATGQRVTLRCSPRSGDLSVYWYQQSLDQGLQFLIQYYNGEERAKGNILERFSAQQFPDLHSELNLSSLELGDSALYFCASSVEALAWTQYFGPGTRLLVL.

The CDR3 bases are TGTGCCAGCAGCCCAGAGGGTGGGGACACTGAAGCTTTCTTT. Amino acid sequence: CASSPEGGDTEAFF. J is TRBJ1-1 and V is TRBV13; D uncertain. The germline V and J ends were trimmed by 5 bases and 3 bases, with 13 bases remaining between them. The CDR3 is 14 amino acids. Germline V gene data show CDR1 as PRHDT and CDR2 as FYEKMQ (reference sequence).

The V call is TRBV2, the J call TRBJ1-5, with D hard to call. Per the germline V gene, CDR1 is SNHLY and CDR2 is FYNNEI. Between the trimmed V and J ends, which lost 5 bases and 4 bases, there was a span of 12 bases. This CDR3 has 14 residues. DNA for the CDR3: TGTGCCAGCAGTCCCGGGGAGGAGAATCAGCCCCAGCATTTT. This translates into CASSPGEENQPQHF.

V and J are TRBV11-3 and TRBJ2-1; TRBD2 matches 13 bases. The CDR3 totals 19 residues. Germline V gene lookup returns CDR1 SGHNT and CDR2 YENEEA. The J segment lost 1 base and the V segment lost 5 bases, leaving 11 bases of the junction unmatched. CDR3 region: CASSPGLAGVLVSYNEQFF. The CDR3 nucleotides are TGTGCCAGCAGCCCCGGACTAGCGGGGGTGCTCGTTTCCTACAATGAGCAGTTCTTC. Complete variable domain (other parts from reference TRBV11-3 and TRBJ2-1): EAGVVQSPRYKIIEKKQPVAFWCNPISGHNTLYWYLQNLGQGPELLIRYENEEAVDDSQLPKDRFSAERLKGVDSTLKIQPAELGDSAVYLCASSPGLAGVLVSYNEQFFGPGTRLTVL.